This T cell receptor (beta chain) was recovered during a study of blood T cell repertoires in COVID-19. The wider study: Samples representing acute and convalescent COVID-19 were sourced from the United States, Italy and Spain. Sources were T cells, B-cell-depleted T cells, or PBMCs; the material itself was cDNA or gDNA.

Original processing methods: Amplifying reference gene primers gave estimates of nucleated cell counts. The table came from immunoSEQ multiplex PCR; TCRdb's copy has only in-frame clones and leaves some out. The DNA gave D and trimming, while V, J and clone size come from that table. Of around 120,000 clones listed, less than 80% are singletons. This CDR3 has 15 residues. From germline, CDR1 is SGHNT and CDR2 YYREEE (reference sequence). Trimming cost V 4 bases and J 4 bases; bases outside gene matches: 3. The V gene is TRBV5-4, the J gene TRBJ1-3; TRBD1 matches at 12 bases. What was sequenced was peripheral blood. The TCR comes from a man between 65 and 85 years old with active or convalescent COVID-19. The chain's CDR3 is CASSQGQGAGNTIYF. The CDR3 nucleotides read TGTGCCAGCAGCCAGGGACAGGGGGCCGGAAACACCATATATTTT.